A selection of T cell receptor beta chains follows, all from one sample in a study of blood T cell repertoires in COVID-19. The method was immunoSEQ multiplex PCR; TCRdb's version includes in-frame clones alone and lacks a portion of them. In the table there are 210,000 or so clones, less than 90% of which are singletons. Specimen: PBMCs or T cells enriched from blood (not recorded which). These receptors were collected from a woman aged 45-60 years in a cohort exposed to, infected with or recovered from COVID-19 (not recorded which). CDR3s include the opening cysteine and the closing phenylalanine or tryptophan.

TRBJ1-1 TRBV7-2 CASSWPGRGNTEAFF
TRBJ1-4 TRBV7-9 CASSLAGAGANEKLFF
TRBJ1-5 TRBV7-3 CASSLGRDQPQHF
TRBJ2-1 TRBV29-1 CSATRFSGVGYNEQFF
TRBJ1-2 TRBV14 CASSQWGGADYGYTF
TRBJ2-3 TRBV29-1 CSVVKRGADTQYF
TRBJ1-5 TRBV19 CASSRTVNSNQPQHF
TRBJ2-4 TRBV7-3 CASSSIPSGGNIQYF
TRBJ2-7 TRBV4-1 CASSQDQTSGVVEQYF
TRBJ2-7 TRBV29-1 CGAREQGGEQYF
TRBJ2-1 TRBV4-1 CASSQKHSGNEQFF
TRBJ1-2 TRBV4-3 CASSQVGSGLGYTF
TRBJ1-5 TRBV19 CASSIRGGTPQHF
TRBJ2-1 TRBV6-5 CASNLVAGGHNEQFF
TRBJ2-7 TRBV3-1/TRBV3-2 CASSQLTSSHEQYF
TRBJ1-1 TRBV5-1 CASSLQGTTEAFF